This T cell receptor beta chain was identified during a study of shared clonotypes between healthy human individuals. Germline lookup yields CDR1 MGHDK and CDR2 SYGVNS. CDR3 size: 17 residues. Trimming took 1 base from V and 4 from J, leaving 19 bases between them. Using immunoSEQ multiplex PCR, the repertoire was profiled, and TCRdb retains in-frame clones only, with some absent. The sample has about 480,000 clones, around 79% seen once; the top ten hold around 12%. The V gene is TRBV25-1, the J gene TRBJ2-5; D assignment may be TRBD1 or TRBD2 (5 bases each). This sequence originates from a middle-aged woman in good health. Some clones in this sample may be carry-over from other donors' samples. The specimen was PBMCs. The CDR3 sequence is CASSESRGAAGGETQYF. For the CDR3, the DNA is TGTGCCAGCAGTGAATCGAGGGGAGCGGCGGGTGGAGAGACCCAGTACTTC.